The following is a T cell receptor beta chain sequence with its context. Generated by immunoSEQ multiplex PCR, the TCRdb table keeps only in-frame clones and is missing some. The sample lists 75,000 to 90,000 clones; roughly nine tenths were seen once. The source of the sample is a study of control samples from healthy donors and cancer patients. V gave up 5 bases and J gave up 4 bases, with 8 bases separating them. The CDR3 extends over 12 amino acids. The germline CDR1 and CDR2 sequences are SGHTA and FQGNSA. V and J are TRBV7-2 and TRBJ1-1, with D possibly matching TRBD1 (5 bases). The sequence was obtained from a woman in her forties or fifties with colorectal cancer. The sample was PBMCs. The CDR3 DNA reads TGTGCCAGCAGCCAGGGCCGCACTGAAGCTTTCTTT. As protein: CASSQGRTEAFF. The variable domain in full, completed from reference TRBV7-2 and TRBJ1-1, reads GAGVSQSPSNKVTEKGKDVELRCDPISGHTALYWYRQSLGQGLEFLIYFQGNSAPDKSGLPSDRFSAERTGGSVSTLTIQRTQQEDSAVYLCASSQGRTEAFFGQGTRLTVV.